This entry is about one T cell receptor (beta chain). Original handling: Nucleated cell counts were estimated from reference gene primer amplification. Assay used: immunoSEQ multiplex PCR; TCRdb lists only in-frame clones, some missing. V, J and clone size are taken as reported in that table, and D and trimming were inferred from the DNA itself. The sample lists around 500,000 clones; approximately 85% were seen once. This entry comes from a study of blood T cell repertoires in COVID-19. Study information: The United States, Italy and Spain provided the acute and convalescent COVID-19 samples. PBMCs, B-cell-depleted T cells, or T cells were the source of the cDNA or gDNA that made up the material.

The specimen was peripheral blood. The sequence came from a human donor in a cohort sampled during active COVID-19.

For the CDR3, the DNA is TGTGCCAGCAGCCAAAACTATGGAGGGGTGGGCAATCAGCCCCAGCATTTT. It translates to CASSQNYGGVGNQPQHF. V gene TRBV3-1 (or the pseudogene TRBV3-2) combines with J gene TRBJ1-5; D is perhaps TRBD1 (5 bases). V lost 2 bases and J lost 2, with 16 bases in between. Germline CDR1 LGHDT, CDR2 YNNKEL (reference sequence). The CDR3 consists of 17 residues.